The clone carrying this TCR beta chain was detected only a few times. The data originate from a study of PD-1 blockade in classical Hodgkin lymphoma. This sample's time point: newly diagnosed, previously untreated cHL patient sample. Magnetic negative selection of thawed PBMCs yielded the CD8+ T cells. Clones were sequenced by immunoSEQ multiplex PCR, and TCRdb holds only the in-frame ones, with some missing. The sample has roughly 3,000 clones, roughly 71% seen once. The V gene's germline CDR1 is SGHDT and CDR2 YYEEEE. V gave up 4 bases and J gave up 9 bases, with 17 bases separating them. The CDR3 loop spans 14 amino acids.

Sequenced input: CD8+ T cells from blood. This sequence originates from a human donor with classical Hodgkin lymphoma. The chain couples TRBV5-6 to TRBJ1-5; possible D gene TRBD1, 5 bases. CDR3 sequence reads: CASSPGTVVGPQHF. As DNA, the CDR3 is TGTGCCAGCAGCCCTGGGACCGTCGTCGGGCCCCAGCATTTT.